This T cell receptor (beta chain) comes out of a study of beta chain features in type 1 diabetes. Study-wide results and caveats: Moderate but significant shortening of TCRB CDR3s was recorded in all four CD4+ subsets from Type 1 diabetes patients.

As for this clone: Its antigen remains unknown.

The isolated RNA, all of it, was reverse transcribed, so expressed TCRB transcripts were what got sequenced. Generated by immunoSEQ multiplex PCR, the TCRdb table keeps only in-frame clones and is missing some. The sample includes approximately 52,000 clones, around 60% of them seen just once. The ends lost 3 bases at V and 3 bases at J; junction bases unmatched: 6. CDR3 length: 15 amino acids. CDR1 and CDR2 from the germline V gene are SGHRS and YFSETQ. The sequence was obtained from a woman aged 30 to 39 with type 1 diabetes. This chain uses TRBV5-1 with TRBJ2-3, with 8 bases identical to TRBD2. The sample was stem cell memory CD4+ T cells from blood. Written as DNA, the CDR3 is TGCGCCAGCAGCTCGGGGACTAGTGCAACAGATACGCAGTATTTT. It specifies CASSSGTSATDTQYF.